The 6 T cell receptor beta chains listed next were all sequenced from one sample in a study of graft-versus-host responses after intestinal transplantation. Antigen specificity for these receptors is unknown. Data came from immunoSEQ multiplex PCR; TCRdb stores just in-frame clones and leaves some out. The sample lists 90,000 to 150,000 clones, 85% to 95% occurring once. The material was unstimulated CD8+ T cells sorted from spleen or lymph node cells, obtained before intestinal transplant. These receptors were taken from a human donor who received an intestinal transplant.

This chain joins TRBV5-1 and TRBJ2-2; TRBD1 aligns across 9 bases. CDR3 size: 20 residues. Looked up from germline, CDR1 is SGHRS and CDR2 is YFSETQ. The V gene end was trimmed by 1 base and the J gene end by 5 bases; junction bases not matched to a gene: 18. For the CDR3, the DNA is TGCGCCAGCAGCTTGCCGCATCGGTCGGGACAGGGTTTACGGACCGGGGAGCTGTTTTTT. This translates into CASSLPHRSGQGLRTGELFF.

The chain is built from TRBV27 and TRBJ2-1, with TRBD2 identical over 7 bases. The V segment lost 2 bases and the J segment 2 bases; nucleotides outside the gene matches: 3. The CDR3 runs 15 residues. The germline V gene has CDR1 MNHEY and CDR2 SMNVEV (reference sequence). Here the CDR3 DNA reads TGTGCCAGCAGTTTAGCTAGCGGCGCCTACAATGAGCAGTTCTTC. It codes for CASSLASGAYNEQFF.

V gene TRBV7-9 combines with J gene TRBJ1-5; no clear D. Trimming removed 5 bases at V and 0 bases at J, with 14 bases between. CDR3 length: 16 amino acids. CDR1 is SEHNR and CDR2 is FQNEAQ in the germline V gene (reference sequence). CDR3 loop: CASSNAAAYSNQPQHF. As DNA, the CDR3 is TGTGCCAGCAGCAACGCCGCGGCGTATAGCAATCAGCCCCAGCATTTT.

The rearrangement links TRBV27 to TRBJ2-7, with 8 bases matching TRBD2. Trimming removed 4 bases from V and 3 bases from J; junction bases left unmatched: 8. Germline CDR1 reads MNHEY; CDR2 reads SMNVEV (reference sequence). The CDR3 totals 15 residues. CDR3 DNA sequence: TGTGCCAGCAGTTCCCTCGGCGGGGGGCACTACGAGCAGTACTTC. It specifies CASSSLGGGHYEQYF.

This clone was observed a single time. The chain joins TRBV28 to TRBJ1-2, with 8 bases fitting TRBD1. The V gene end was trimmed by 6 bases and the J gene end by 2 bases; junction bases not matched to a gene: 2. Germline values: CDR1 MDHEN, CDR2 SYDVKM. The CDR3 sequence is 13 residues long. This CDR3 reads CASSYRGNYGYTF. CDR3 in DNA: TGTGCCAGCAGCTACAGGGGGAACTATGGCTACACCTTC.

Turning to this clone: The same CDR3 can be traced to other DNA sequences in this sample. J is TRBJ2-7 and V is TRBV9, with 13 bases matching TRBD2. With V trimmed by 0 bases and J by 6 bases, 0 bases remained unmatched. Germline CDR1 reads SGDLS; CDR2 reads YYNGEE. The CDR3 spans 14 residues. In DNA, the CDR3 is TGTGCCAGCAGCGTAGGGACTAGCGGGAGCGAGCAGTACTTC. This gives the protein CASSVGTSGSEQYF.